The 20 T cell receptor beta chains listed next were all sequenced from one sample in a study of blood T cell repertoires in COVID-19 (dated by TCRdb to the early 2020s). The library came from the immunoSEQ multiplex PCR assay. As stored in TCRdb, this immuneACCESS dataset retains in-frame rearrangements with V and J assigned. A fraction of the clones does not appear; measured against another copy, unresolved V genes explain less than half of the discrepancy, and the remainder lacks a known reason. This sample comprises 200,000 to 300,000 clones, approximately 90% of them detected only once. The top ten clonotypes cover roughly 3.6% of the sample. What was sequenced was peripheral blood. The origin of the receptors is a woman aged 40 to 50 with acute or convalescent COVID-19.

The V call is TRBV21-1, the J call TRBJ1-2; the D segment call TRBD1 is taken from the table without a DNA check. TRBV21-1 has pseudogene status. This CDR3 has 15 amino acids. In DNA, the CDR3 is TGTGCCAGCAGCAAGAGGGGGCGCTTCCACTATGGCTACACCTTC. It yields the protein CASSKRGRFHYGYTF.

Comments on this clone: In the same sample, other DNA sequences code for this CDR3. The chain has TRBV2 and TRBJ1-2; 11 nucleotides match TRBD1. CDR3 length: 14 amino acids. V shed 5 bases, J shed 3 bases, and the junction held 2 bases outside the gene matches. Germline V gene data show CDR1 as SNHLY and CDR2 as FYNNEI. CDR3 in amino acids: CASSPGQGDYGYTF. For the CDR3, the DNA is TGTGCCAGCAGTCCGGGACAGGGGGACTATGGCTACACCTTC.

The J gene is TRBJ1-3, the V gene TRBV7-3; no definite D call. V was pared by 3 bases and J by 1 base, with 13 bases between. Germline loops: CDR1 SGHTA, CDR2 FQGTGA. CDR3 length: 16 residues. CDR3: CASSFLPSRSGNTIYF. In nucleotides, the CDR3 is TGTGCCAGCAGCTTCCTCCCTAGCAGGTCTGGAAACACCATATATTTT.

The chain links TRBV29-1 to TRBJ1-3; D ambiguous. Trimming shortened V by 8 bases and J by 2 bases, and 10 bases separated the two germline ends. This CDR3 has 12 amino acids. Germline V gene lookup returns CDR1 SQVTM and CDR2 ANQGSEA. CDR3 in amino acids: CSLVGPGNTIYF. CDR3 sequence (DNA): TGCAGCCTGGTGGGCCCTGGAAACACCATATATTTT.

This rearrangement joins TRBV2 to TRBJ1-2; D may be TRBD1 (5 bases). The CDR3 loop spans 13 amino acids. Germline V CDR1 and CDR2: SNHLY, FYNNEI. V shed 6 bases and J shed 8 bases, with 16 bases lying between them. The CDR3 bases are TGTGCCAGCAGAGACTTGACAGATATCGGCTACACCTTC. It codes for CASRDLTDIGYTF.

The chain recombines TRBV27 with TRBJ1-3; D unclear. The CDR3 consists of 14 residues. Trimming shortened V by 0 bases and J by 1 base, and 4 bases separated the two germline ends. Germline V gene sequence: CDR1 MNHEY, CDR2 SMNVEV (reference sequence). The CDR3 protein is CASSLSQSGNTIYF. As DNA, the CDR3 is TGTGCCAGCAGTTTATCTCAATCTGGAAACACCATATATTTT.

The chain combines TRBV4-1 with TRBJ1-1, with D possibly TRBD1 on 5 matching bases. V lost 1 base and J lost 5, with 14 bases in between. The CDR3 has 15 residues. Germline-derived CDR1 and CDR2 are MGHRA and YSYEKL. CDR3 DNA sequence: TGCGCCAGCAGCCAAGTAGGCCAGGGTGGTACTGAAGCTTTCTTT. This gives the protein CASSQVGQGGTEAFF.

The chain employs TRBV2 and TRBJ2-5; D may be TRBD2 (5 bases). This CDR3 region has 14 residues. V lost 1 base and J lost 7, with 13 bases in between. From germline, CDR1 is SNHLY and CDR2 FYNNEI. The CDR3 loop reads CASSEGSGWSTQYF. CDR3 nucleotide sequence: TGTGCCAGCAGTGAAGGGTCGGGGTGGTCGACCCAGTACTTC.

In this sample, this clone turned up once. The J gene is TRBJ2-3, the V gene TRBV15; tentatively, D is TRBD2 (5 bases). CDR1 is LNHNV, CDR2 YYDKDF, per germline (reference sequence). The CDR3 totals 13 residues. V lost 0 bases and J 6 bases, leaving 7 bases between the germline ends. This CDR3 is CATSRDSGDTQYF. The DNA for the CDR3 is TGTGCCACCAGCAGAGATTCGGGGGATACGCAGTATTTT.

The genes are TRBV30 and TRBJ1-5, with 8 positions matching TRBD1. The V segment lost 3 bases and the J segment 3 bases; nucleotides outside the gene matches: 7. CDR3 size: 15 residues. CDR1 and CDR2 from the germline V gene are GTSNPN and SVGIG (reference sequence). The CDR3 bases are TGTGCCTGGAGCTCCGACAGGGGCTTCAATCAGCCCCAGCATTTT. This codes for CAWSSDRGFNQPQHF.

This clone was detected many times. The gene calls are TRBV2 and TRBJ1-2; 8 nucleotides line up with TRBD1. This CDR3 has 16 amino acids. Per the germline V gene, CDR1 is SNHLY and CDR2 is FYNNEI. V lost 2 bases and J lost 5; bases outside the gene matches: 10. The CDR3 is CASSERLAGGGYGYTF. The CDR3 DNA reads as TGTGCCAGCAGTGAAAGGCTCGCAGGGGGCGGTTATGGCTACACCTTC.

The V gene is TRBV10-3, the J gene TRBJ2-3; 8 bases map to TRBD2. V gave up 7 bases and J gave up 8 bases; unmatched junction bases: 8. CDR1 and CDR2 from the germline V gene are ENHRY and SYGVKD. This CDR3 contains 13 residues. The CDR3 region is CAITPGLALTQYF. The CDR3 DNA sequence: TGTGCCATCACTCCCGGACTAGCTCTTACGCAGTATTTT.

V and J are TRBV28 and TRBJ1-2; D gene ambiguous. Trimming stripped 2 bases from V and 4 bases from J, with 14 bases between. This CDR3 comprises 15 residues. CDR1 is MDHEN and CDR2 is SYDVKM in the germline V gene. This chain's CDR3 is CASSLSGGGPYGYTF. In nucleotides, the CDR3 is TGTGCCAGCAGTTTAAGTGGAGGTGGACCCTATGGCTACACCTTC.

V gene TRBV27 combines with J gene TRBJ1-1, with unresolved D. The V end lost 4 bases, the J end lost 4 bases, and 10 bases lay between the germline ends. Per germline, CDR1 MNHEY and CDR2 SMNVEV (reference sequence). The length of the CDR3 is 13 residues. The CDR3 DNA is TGTGCCAGCAGTTGGGCTTTAGGCACTGAAGCTTTCTTT. Encoded protein: CASSWALGTEAFF.

This sequence joins TRBV6-5 and TRBJ1-2, with 7 bases matching TRBD1. V shed 5 bases, J shed 4 bases, and the junction held 4 bases outside the gene matches. This CDR3 region has 13 residues. CDR1 is MNHEY, CDR2 SVGAGI, per germline. DNA of the CDR3: TGTGCCAGCAGTCCCGGGACAGTCTATGGCTACACCTTC. Translating gives CASSPGTVYGYTF.

The J gene is TRBJ2-5, the V gene TRBV18, with 7 bases fitting TRBD1. The ends lost 2 bases at V and 4 bases at J; junction bases unmatched: 4. This CDR3 comprises 14 residues. The V gene's germline CDR1 is KGHSH and CDR2 LQKENI. In nucleotides, the CDR3 is TGTGCCAGCTCACCAGGCAGGGGGTCAGAGACCCAGTACTTC. Translating gives CASSPGRGSETQYF.

The chain recombines TRBV5-5 with TRBJ1-1; 9 nucleotides match TRBD1. J lost 2 bases, V lost 1 base, and 9 bases had no gene match. The CDR3 runs 17 residues. Per germline, CDR1 SGHKS and CDR2 YYEKEE (reference sequence). The chain's CDR3 is CASSLSPGQGPNTEAFF. The CDR3 DNA is TGTGCCAGCAGCTTGTCGCCGGGACAGGGACCTAACACTGAAGCTTTCTTT.

This clone has a single count. The V gene is TRBV14, the J gene TRBJ2-5, with TRBD2 matching over 8 bases. The CDR3 has 19 residues. The V and J ends lost 2 bases and 5 bases, in that order; junction bases with no gene match: 19. The V gene's germline CDR1 is SGHDN and CDR2 FVKESK. CDR3 DNA sequence: TGTGCCAGCAGCCAAAAATCCCCCGTAGCGGGGAACAGAGTGGAGACCCAGTACTTC. It encodes CASSQKSPVAGNRVETQYF. The full variable domain, with the rest looked up from reference TRBV14 and TRBJ2-5, is EAGVTQFPSHSVIEKGQTVTLRCDPISGHDNLYWYRRVMGKEIKFLLHFVKESKQDESGMPNNRFLAERTGGTYSTLKVQPAELEDSGVYFCASSQKSPVAGNRVETQYFGPGTRLLVL.

The chain uses TRBV6-1 and TRBJ1-5, with unresolved D. The CDR3 extends over 13 amino acids. Trimming removed 3 bases at V and 5 bases at J, with 8 bases between. From germline, CDR1 is MNHNS and CDR2 SASEGT. Here the CDR3 reads CASSEGGYQPQHF. The CDR3, as DNA: TGTGCCAGCAGTGAGGGAGGGTATCAGCCCCAGCATTTT.

The rearrangement uses TRBV5-4 and TRBJ2-4; D possibly corresponds to TRBD2 (5 bases). V was clipped by 0 bases and J by 6 bases, with 13 bases between them. The CDR3 contains 15 residues. CDR1 is SGHNT, CDR2 YYREEE, per germline (reference sequence). DNA of the CDR3: TGTGCCAGCAGCTTGGTTCCCGGGGATATAAACATTCAGTACTTC. The encoded protein is CASSLVPGDINIQYF.